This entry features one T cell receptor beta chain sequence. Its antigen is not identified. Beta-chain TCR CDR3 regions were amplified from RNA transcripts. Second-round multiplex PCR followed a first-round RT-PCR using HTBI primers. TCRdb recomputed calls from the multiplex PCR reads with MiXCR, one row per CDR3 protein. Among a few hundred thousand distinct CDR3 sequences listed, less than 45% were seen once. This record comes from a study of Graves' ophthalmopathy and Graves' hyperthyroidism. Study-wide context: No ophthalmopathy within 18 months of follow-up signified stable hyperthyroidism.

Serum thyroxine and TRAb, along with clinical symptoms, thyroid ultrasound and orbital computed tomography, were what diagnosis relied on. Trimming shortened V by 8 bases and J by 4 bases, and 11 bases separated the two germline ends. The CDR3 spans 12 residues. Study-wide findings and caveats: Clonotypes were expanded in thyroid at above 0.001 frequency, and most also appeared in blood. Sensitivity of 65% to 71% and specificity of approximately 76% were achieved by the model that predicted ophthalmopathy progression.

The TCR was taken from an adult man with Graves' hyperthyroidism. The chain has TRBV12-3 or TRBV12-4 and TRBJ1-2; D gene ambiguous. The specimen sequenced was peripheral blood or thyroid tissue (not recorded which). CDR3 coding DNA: TGTGCCAGCCATACTAAAGCCTATGGCTACACCTTC. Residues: CASHTKAYGYTF.